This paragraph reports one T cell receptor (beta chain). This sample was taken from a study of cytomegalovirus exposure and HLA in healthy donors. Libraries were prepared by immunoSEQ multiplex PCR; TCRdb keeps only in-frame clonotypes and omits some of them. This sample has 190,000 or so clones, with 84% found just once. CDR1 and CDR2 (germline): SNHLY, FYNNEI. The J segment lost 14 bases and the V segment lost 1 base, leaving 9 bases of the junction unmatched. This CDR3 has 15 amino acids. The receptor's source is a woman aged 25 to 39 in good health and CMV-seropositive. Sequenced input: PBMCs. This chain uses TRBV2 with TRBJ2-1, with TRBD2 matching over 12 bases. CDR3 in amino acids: CASSEGLAGGWGKFF. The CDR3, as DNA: TGTGCCAGCAGTGAAGGGCTAGCGGGAGGGTGGGGGAAGTTCTTC.